This TCR beta chain was captured in a study of shared clonotypes between healthy human individuals. Concerning this clone: Its antigen is still unknown.

Each subset's genomic DNA was split evenly across several immunoSEQ plates. Sorted subsets were amplified in replicate PCRs using 200 to 250 ng DNA, tens of thousands of T cell genomes. TCRdb's table, derived via immunoSEQ multiplex PCR, lists solely in-frame clones and lacks some. The repertoire has 2,500,000 or so clones, around nine tenths of them found once; the top ten carry 0.14%. Study observations and caveats: Generally, naive subsets (rather than memory subsets) showed larger estimated richness. Represented diversity (both genetic and exposure-history) was limited by the small number of donors.

Germline CDR1 reads LNHDA; CDR2 reads SQIVND (reference sequence). The CDR3 extends over 17 amino acids. V gave up 3 bases and J gave up 1 base; unmatched junction bases: 7. The TCR comes from a man younger than 35 in good health. Material for sequencing was naive CD4+ T cells sorted from blood. Subset here: CD45RA+ positively selected. The chain has TRBV19 and TRBJ1-3; 9 bases are a match to TRBD1. This chain's CDR3 is CASSIPGQGSSGNTIYF. In nucleotides, the CDR3 is TGTGCCAGTAGTATCCCGGGACAGGGATCGTCTGGAAACACCATATATTTT.